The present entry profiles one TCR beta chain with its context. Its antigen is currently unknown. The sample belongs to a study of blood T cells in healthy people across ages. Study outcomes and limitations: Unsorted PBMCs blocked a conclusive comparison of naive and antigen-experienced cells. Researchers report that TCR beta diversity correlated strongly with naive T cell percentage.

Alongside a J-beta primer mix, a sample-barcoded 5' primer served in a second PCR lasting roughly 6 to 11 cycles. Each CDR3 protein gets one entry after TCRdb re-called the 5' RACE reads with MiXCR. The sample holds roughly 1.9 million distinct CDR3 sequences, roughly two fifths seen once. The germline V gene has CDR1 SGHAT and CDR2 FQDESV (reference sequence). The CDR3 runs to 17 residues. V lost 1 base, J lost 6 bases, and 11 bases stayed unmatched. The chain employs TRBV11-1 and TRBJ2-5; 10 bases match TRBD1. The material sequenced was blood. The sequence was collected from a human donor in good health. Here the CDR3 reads CASSLESGTGARKTQYF. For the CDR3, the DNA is TGTGCCAGCAGCTTAGAATCCGGGACAGGGGCGCGGAAGACCCAGTACTTC.